These T cell receptor beta chains were read from a single sample in a study of cytomegalovirus exposure and HLA in healthy donors. Only in-frame clones appear in the TCRdb table, and some are missing; sequencing was by immunoSEQ multiplex PCR. The sample's table shows about 110,000 clones. Sequencing was performed on PBMCs. The receptors shown here come from a man aged 50 to 60 in good health and CMV-seronegative. The CDR3 runs from the conserved cysteine through the conserved F or W. The order of the fields is J gene, V gene, CDR3 length, D gene, CDR3 protein, CDR3 DNA. D genes are given only for firm matches.

TRBJ1-2	TRBV6-5	15	TRBD1	CASRDSGQGNYGYTF	TGTGCCAGCAGAGACTCGGGACAGGGGAACTATGGCTACACCTTC
TRBJ2-1	TRBV5-5	14	-	CASSLGRAHNEQFF	TGTGCCAGCAGCTTAGGGCGGGCCCACAATGAGCAGTTCTTC
TRBJ2-3	TRBV6-6	15	TRBD1	CASSRTGGKTDTQYF	TGTGCCAGCAGTCGGACAGGGGGAAAGACAGATACGCAGTATTTT
TRBJ2-3	TRBV4-3	16	-	CASSQDASRASDTQYF	TGCGCCAGCAGCCAAGATGCGTCCAGGGCGTCTGATACGCAGTATTTT
TRBJ1-5	TRBV19	18	-	CASSRDPGTGYGNQPQHF	TGTGCCAGTAGTCGCGACCCGGGAACCGGATATGGCAATCAGCCCCAGCATTTT
TRBJ1-5	TRBV4-3	15	-	CASSQDRQSNQPQHF	TGCGCCAGCAGCCAAGATCGACAGAGTAATCAGCCCCAGCATTTT
TRBJ2-1	TRBV9	17	TRBD2	CASSNNQREVSYNEQFF	TGTGCCAGCAGCAACAATCAGCGGGAGGTTTCCTACAATGAGCAGTTCTTC
TRBJ1-1	TRBV23-1	14	TRBD1	CASRPDRGSTEAFF	TGCGCCAGCAGACCGGACAGGGGTAGTACTGAAGCTTTCTTT
TRBJ2-7	TRBV2	15	-	CASSEDRPSSYEQYF	TGTGCCAGCAGTGAAGACAGACCCTCAAGTTACGAGCAGTACTTC
TRBJ2-5	TRBV10-3	16	TRBD1	CAISESGQGALETQYF	TGTGCCATCAGTGAGTCAGGACAGGGTGCTCTGGAGACCCAGTACTTC
TRBJ2-1	TRBV9	17	-	CASSVEVNPSSYNEQFF	TGTGCCAGCAGCGTAGAAGTGAATCCGAGCTCCTACAATGAGCAGTTCTTC
TRBJ1-1	TRBV5-1	13	-	CASSLNSGGEASF	TGCGCCAGCAGCTTGAATTCGGGAGGTGAAGCTTCCTTT
TRBJ2-7	TRBV11-3	14	-	CASSLDPAGGEQYF	TGTGCCAGCAGCTTAGATCCGGCGGGTGGGGAGCAGTACTTC
TRBJ2-1	TRBV4-3	16	TRBD2	CASSQVAGATNNEQFF	TGCGCCAGCAGCCAGGTAGCGGGGGCTACAAACAATGAGCAGTTCTTC
TRBJ2-1	TRBV19	16	TRBD2	CASRSPSGTSYNEQFF	TGTGCCAGTAGGAGTCCTAGCGGGACGTCCTACAATGAGCAGTTCTTC